Presented here are 11 T cell receptor beta chains from one specimen sequenced in a study of blood T cell repertoires in COVID-19. Data came from immunoSEQ multiplex PCR; TCRdb stores just in-frame clones and leaves some out. Seen here are more than 100,000 clones, roughly 84% observed once, and the top ten hold over 10%. The sample comprised peripheral blood. These receptors came from a human donor in a cohort sampled during active or convalescent COVID-19.

The chain couples TRBV3-1 (or the pseudogene TRBV3-2) to TRBJ1-6, with no clear D. CDR3 size: 12 residues. V gave up 3 bases and J gave up 11 bases, with 8 bases separating them. Germline CDR1 reads LGHDT; CDR2 reads YNNKEL (reference sequence). This CDR3 is CASSQSRAPLHF. CDR3 in DNA: TGTGCCAGCAGCCAGAGTAGAGCACCCCTCCACTTT.

This chain joins TRBV19 and TRBJ1-2; D gene uncertain. The V end was cut by 4 bases, the J end by 7 bases, with 19 bases between. The CDR3 spans 15 residues. CDR1 is LNHDA, CDR2 SQIVND, per germline (reference sequence). CDR3 sequence reads: CASSTNQVGRVGYTF. As DNA, the CDR3 is TGTGCCAGTAGTACCAATCAGGTTGGGCGGGTTGGCTACACCTTC.

This chain uses TRBV7-2 with TRBJ1-1; D remains ambiguous. Trimming cost V 1 base and J 3 bases, with 9 bases left between them. Germline V CDR1 and CDR2: SGHTA, FQGNSA. The CDR3 sequence is 14 residues long. The CDR3 sequence is CASSLDSWHTEAFF. In nucleotides, the CDR3 is TGTGCCAGCAGCTTAGACAGTTGGCACACTGAAGCTTTCTTT. Looking up the rest from reference TRBV7-2 and TRBJ1-1 gives the full variable domain: GAGVSQSPSNKVTEKGKDVELRCDPISGHTALYWYRQSLGQGLEFLIYFQGNSAPDKSGLPSDRFSAERTGGSVSTLTIQRTQQEDSAVYLCASSLDSWHTEAFFGQGTRLTVV.

The rearrangement uses TRBV7-2 and TRBJ1-6; 10 bases map to TRBD1. This CDR3 is built from 17 residues. Germline V gene sequence: CDR1 SGHTA, CDR2 FQGNSA. J lost 0 bases, V lost 5 bases, and 4 bases had no gene match. The CDR3 loop is CASSPRDRGSYNSPLHF. As DNA, the CDR3 is TGTGCCAGCAGCCCCCGGGACAGGGGCTCCTATAATTCACCCCTCCACTTT.

The genes are TRBV7-6 and TRBJ2-7, with 7 bases identical to TRBD2. The CDR3 is 12 amino acids. CDR1 and CDR2 (germline): SGHVS, FNYEAQ. The ends lost 2 bases at V and 9 bases at J; junction bases unmatched: 4. CDR3 residues: CASSLSGGTQYF. The CDR3 coding sequence is TGTGCCAGCAGCTTATCCGGGGGGACGCAGTACTTC.

This chain uses TRBV3-1 (or the pseudogene TRBV3-2) with TRBJ2-1; 9 positions match TRBD2. The CDR3 is made up of 15 amino acids. The V gene's germline CDR1 is LGHDT and CDR2 YNNKEL (reference sequence). V shed 0 bases, J shed 7 bases, and the junction held 4 bases outside the gene matches. The CDR3 region has the DNA TGTGCCAGCAGCCAAGATGCGGCGGGGGGGAATGAGCAGTTCTTC. Amino acid sequence: CASSQDAAGGNEQFF.

This chain links TRBV2 with TRBJ1-6; D call uncertain. The CDR3 runs to 15 residues. The ends were cut back, 1 base at V and 8 bases at J, with 12 bases in the middle. The germline V gene has CDR1 SNHLY and CDR2 FYNNEI. The CDR3 region is CASSEEGPDYSPLHF. CDR3 DNA: TGTGCCAGCAGTGAAGAGGGTCCGGACTATTCACCCCTCCACTTT.

The count of this clone is one. The V and J genes are TRBV3-1 (or the pseudogene TRBV3-2) and TRBJ2-3; no reliable D call. Trimming shortened V by 6 bases and J by 5 bases, and 6 bases separated the two germline ends. CDR1 is LGHDT and CDR2 is YNNKEL in the germline V gene (reference sequence). The CDR3 runs 11 residues. Here the CDR3 reads CASSSIDTQYF. CDR3 DNA sequence: TGTGCCAGCAGTTCTATAGATACGCAGTATTTT.

The CDR3 region has the DNA TGTGCCACCCGACAGGCCACTAACTATGGCTACACCTTC. Translated, it gives CATRQATNYGYTF. The gene calls are TRBV6-6 and TRBJ1-2; weak D call: TRBD1 (6 bases). This CDR3 has 13 amino acids. V gave up 10 bases and J gave up 0 bases, with 12 bases separating them. Germline CDR1 reads MNHNY; CDR2 reads SVGAGI (reference sequence).

The rearrangement uses TRBV5-4 and TRBJ1-1; D is possibly TRBD1 (5 bases). Per germline, CDR1 SGHNT and CDR2 YYREEE (reference sequence). The CDR3 spans 14 residues. V was clipped by 1 base and J by 3 bases, with 10 bases between them. CDR3 protein: CASSLRRGDTEAFF. CDR3 sequence (DNA): TGTGCCAGCAGCTTGCGTCGGGGGGACACTGAAGCTTTCTTT.

CDR3 sequence (DNA): TGCGCCAGCAGCCAGGGCTCGTACTCCTATGTTCAAGAGACCCAGTACTTC. Residues: CASSQGSYSYVQETQYF. This chain connects TRBV5-1 to TRBJ2-5; D may be TRBD1 (5 bases). The CDR3 extends over 17 amino acids. Germline V gives CDR1 SGHRS, CDR2 YFSETQ. V lost 4 bases, J lost 2 bases, and 21 bases lay in between.